This T cell receptor beta chain was identified during a study of early T cells in non-severe SARS-CoV-2 infection (TCRdb year 2021). Describing the broader study: Bulk RNA from unsorted whole blood was used for TCR sequencing, so alpha and beta chains could not be paired.

From its cysteine to its phenylalanine, the CDR3 spans 12 amino acids. Just CDR3 DNA is preserved here, 36 bases in frame from base 1. CDR1 KGHSH and CDR2 LQKENI were looked up in the germline V gene. Paper-wide results and their limitations: VDJdb matching was skewed toward anti-spike CD8 responses and likely underestimated virus-specific expansions by missing private and CD4 specificities.

Set within a cohort of healthcare workers in London, UK, this nested case-control study involved weekly PCR testing of nasopharyngeal swabs along with blood sampling. Healthcare workers were recruited during the week of the UK lockdown, between 23 and 31 March 2020, and followed weekly for up to 16 weeks. Details on this clonotype: Its cognate antigen has yet to be identified. Germline and junction disagree at one end, which may indicate a read error.

The method was 5' RACE. Instrument used: NextSeq 500. To correct for sequencing error and PCR bias, the TCR library protocol tagged individual cDNA molecules with unique molecular identifiers. TCR alpha and beta chains were both sequenced, and the abundances of alpha and beta sequences in each sample were closely correlated with each other. The paper's processing steps were these. Decombinator V4 was used to perform V gene, J gene and CDR3 annotation of TCR sequences. TCRs were defined as expanded if a significant change between any two time points was detected under a Poisson model with p below 0.0001. TCR abundances were normalised to the total number of TCRs sequenced in each sample and reported as counts per million. TRAV1-2 paired with TRAJ12, TRAJ20 or TRAJ33 defined MAIT TCRs, while TRAV10 paired with TRAJ18 defined iNKT TCRs. VDJdb, accessed 1 November 2021, was searched for CMV, EBV and SARS-CoV-2 annotated TCRs, excluding TCRs annotated for multiple antigens. Clones were called with MiXCR by TCRdb after fastp trimmed the public reads at Q25, and only in-frame beta chains were retained. Identical CDR3 protein sequences are pooled into one entry, listed with their most common genes and DNA. The V and J calls shown here were made by TCRdb, not taken from the authors' results. The sample data list about 77,000 distinct CDR3 sequences, and around 9.9% of these were observed just once. The ten biggest clones cover approximately 4.9% of the sample.

The chain joins TRBV18 to TRBJ1-1; 8 junctional bases match TRBD1. This sequence originates from an adult who was a healthcare worker with PCR-confirmed SARS-CoV-2 infection or an uninfected control (not recorded which). The sample taken for sequencing was whole blood. In nucleotide form, the sequence is TGTGCCAGCTCACAGGACAGGGTAATTGGCCTCTTT. The encoded protein is CASSQDRVIGLF.